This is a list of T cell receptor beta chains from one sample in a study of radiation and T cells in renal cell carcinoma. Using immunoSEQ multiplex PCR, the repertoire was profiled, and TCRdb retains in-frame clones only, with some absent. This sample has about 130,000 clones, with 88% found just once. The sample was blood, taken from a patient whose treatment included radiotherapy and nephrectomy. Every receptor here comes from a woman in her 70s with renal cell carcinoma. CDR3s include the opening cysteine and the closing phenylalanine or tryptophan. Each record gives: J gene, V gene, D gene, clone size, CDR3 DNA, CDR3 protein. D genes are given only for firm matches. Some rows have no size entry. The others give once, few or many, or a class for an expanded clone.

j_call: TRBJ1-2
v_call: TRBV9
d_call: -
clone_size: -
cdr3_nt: TGTGCCAGCAGCGTAAGTCCAGAAGGGTCTGGCTACACCTTC
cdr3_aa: CASSVSPEGSGYTF

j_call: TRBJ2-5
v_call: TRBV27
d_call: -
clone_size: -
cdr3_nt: TGTGCCAGCAGTTTATCGGAGACCCAGTACTTC
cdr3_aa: CASSLSETQYF

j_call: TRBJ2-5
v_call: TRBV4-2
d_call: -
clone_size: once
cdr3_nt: TGTGCCAGCTCACTCCCCCAGGGGGAGACCCAGTACTTC
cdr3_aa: CASSLPQGETQYF

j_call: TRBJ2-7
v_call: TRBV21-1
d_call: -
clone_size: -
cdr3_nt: TGTGCCAGCAGCAAATGGGAGGGAAATCACGAGCAGTACTTC
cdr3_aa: CASSKWEGNHEQYF

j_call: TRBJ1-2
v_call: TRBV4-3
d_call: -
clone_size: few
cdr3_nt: TGCGCCAGCAGCCCGACCCATAAGACAAACTATGGCTACACCTTC
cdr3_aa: CASSPTHKTNYGYTF

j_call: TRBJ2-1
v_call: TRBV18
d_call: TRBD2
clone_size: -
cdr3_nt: TGTGCCAGCTCACCACCGTTTCTAGCGGGGAATAATGAGCAGTTCTTC
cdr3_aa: CASSPPFLAGNNEQFF

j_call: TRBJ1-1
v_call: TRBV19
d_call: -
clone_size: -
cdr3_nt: TGTGCCAGTAGTATTTTGGGGGGCGCGGGGACTGAAGCTTTCTTT
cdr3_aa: CASSILGGAGTEAFF

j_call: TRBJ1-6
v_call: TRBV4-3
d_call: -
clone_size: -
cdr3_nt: TGCGCCAGCAGCCAAGGCGAGACAGCCCCTTCACCCCTCCACTTT
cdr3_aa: CASSQGETAPSPLHF

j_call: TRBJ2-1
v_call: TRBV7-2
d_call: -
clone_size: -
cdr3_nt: TGTGCCAGCAATGACTTTCTGGGGAGCTCCTACAATGAGCAGTTCTTC
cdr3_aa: CASNDFLGSSYNEQFF

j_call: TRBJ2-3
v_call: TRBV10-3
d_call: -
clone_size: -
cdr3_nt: TGTGCCATCAGCGATTCAGGGGGACTCACAGATACGCAGTATTTT
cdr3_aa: CAISDSGGLTDTQYF

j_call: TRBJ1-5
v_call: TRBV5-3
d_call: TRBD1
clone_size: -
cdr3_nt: TGTGCCAGAAGCTTGAGGACAGGGGAGGGTCAGCCCCAGCATTTT
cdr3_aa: CARSLRTGEGQPQHF

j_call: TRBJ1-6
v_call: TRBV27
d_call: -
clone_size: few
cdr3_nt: TGTGCCAGCAGCCCCCGGGCCTTTAATAATTCACCCCTCCACTTT
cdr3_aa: CASSPRAFNNSPLHF

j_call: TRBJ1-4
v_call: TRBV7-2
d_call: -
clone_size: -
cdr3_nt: TGTGCCAGCAGCTTTAAGGGCCAGGCCAGTTTTGAAAAACTGTTTTTT
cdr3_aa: CASSFKGQASFEKLFF

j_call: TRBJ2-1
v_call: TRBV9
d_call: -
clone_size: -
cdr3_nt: TGTGCCAGCAGCGTAGCTAGGGCCGGTTCGAATGAGCAGTTCTTC
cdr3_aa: CASSVARAGSNEQFF

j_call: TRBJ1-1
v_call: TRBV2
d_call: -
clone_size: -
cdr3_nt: TGTGCCAGCAGGGACGGTGAAGCTTTCTTT
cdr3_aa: CASRDGEAFF

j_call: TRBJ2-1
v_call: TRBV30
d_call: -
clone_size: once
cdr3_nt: TGTGCCTGCCATCCCCCTCTAAACAATGAGCAGTTCTTC
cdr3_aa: CACHPPLNNEQFF

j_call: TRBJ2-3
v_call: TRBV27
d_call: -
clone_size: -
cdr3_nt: TGTGCCAGCAGTTTTCAGGTGCAGGCCTCTAGCACAGATACGCAGTATTTT
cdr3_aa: CASSFQVQASSTDTQYF

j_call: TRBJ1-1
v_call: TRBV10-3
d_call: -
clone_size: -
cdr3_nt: TGTGCCATCAGTGAATTGGGGGCGGGCACTGAAGCTTTCTTT
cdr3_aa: CAISELGAGTEAFF

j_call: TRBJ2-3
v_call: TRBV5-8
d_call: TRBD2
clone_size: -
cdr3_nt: TGTGCCAGCAGCCCGGGACTAGCGGGGGGGACAGATACGCAGTATTTT
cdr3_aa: CASSPGLAGGTDTQYF

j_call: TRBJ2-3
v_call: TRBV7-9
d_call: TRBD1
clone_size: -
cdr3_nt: TGTGCCAGCAGCTTATCCGGGACAGCCTTCACAGATACGCAGTATTTT
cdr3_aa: CASSLSGTAFTDTQYF

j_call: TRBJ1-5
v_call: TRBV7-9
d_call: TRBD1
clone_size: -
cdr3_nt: TGTGCCAGCAGCCCCCCCGGGACAGGGGAAGTTTATCAGCCCCAGCATTTT
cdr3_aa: CASSPPGTGEVYQPQHF

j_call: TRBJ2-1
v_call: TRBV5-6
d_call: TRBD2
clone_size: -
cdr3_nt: TGTGCCAGCAGCCCTCCGGGTAGCGGGGGTTACAGCAATGAGCAGTTCTTC
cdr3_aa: CASSPPGSGGYSNEQFF

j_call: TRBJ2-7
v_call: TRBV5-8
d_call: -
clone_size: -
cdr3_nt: TGTGCCAGCAGCTTATTGGTCTACGAGCAGTACTTC
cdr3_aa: CASSLLVYEQYF

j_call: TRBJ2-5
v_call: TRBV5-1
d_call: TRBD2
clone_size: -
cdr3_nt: TGCGCCAGCAGCCAGGGACTAGCAGATGGGTGGGAGACCCAGTACTTC
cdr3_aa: CASSQGLADGWETQYF

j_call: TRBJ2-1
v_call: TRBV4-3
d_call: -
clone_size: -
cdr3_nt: TGCGCCAGCAGCCAAAGGGGAAATGAGCAGTTCTTC
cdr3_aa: CASSQRGNEQFF

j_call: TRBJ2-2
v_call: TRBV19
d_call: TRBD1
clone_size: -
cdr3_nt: TGTGCCAGTAGGGACAGGGGGTATTCCGGGGAGCTGTTTTTT
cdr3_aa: CASRDRGYSGELFF

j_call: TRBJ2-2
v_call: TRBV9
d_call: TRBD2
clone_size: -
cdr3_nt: TGTGCCAGCAGCGTAGAAGGCGGGGGGACCGGGGAGCTGTTTTTT
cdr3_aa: CASSVEGGGTGELFF

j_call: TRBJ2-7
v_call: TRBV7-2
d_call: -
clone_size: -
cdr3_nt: TGTGCCAGCAGCTTAGGAGAATACGAGCAGTACTTC
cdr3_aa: CASSLGEYEQYF

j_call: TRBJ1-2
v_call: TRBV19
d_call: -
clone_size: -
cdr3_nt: TGTGCCAGTAGTATAGAGAGAGCAGTCTACACCTTC
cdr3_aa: CASSIERAVYTF

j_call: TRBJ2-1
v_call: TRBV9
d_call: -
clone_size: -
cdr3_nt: TGTGCCAGCAGCCTCAGCTACAATGAGCAGTTCTTC
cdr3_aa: CASSLSYNEQFF

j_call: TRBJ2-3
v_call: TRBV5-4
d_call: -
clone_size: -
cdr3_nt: TGTGCCAGCAGCTTGCCGGGGACTAGCACAGATACGCAGTATTTT
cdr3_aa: CASSLPGTSTDTQYF

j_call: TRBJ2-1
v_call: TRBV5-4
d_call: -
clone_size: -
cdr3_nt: TGTGCCAGCAGCTTGGATCAGGGGAGATACAATGAGCAGTTCTTC
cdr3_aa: CASSLDQGRYNEQFF

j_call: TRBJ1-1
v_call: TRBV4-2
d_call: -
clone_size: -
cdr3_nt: TGTGCCAGCAGCCCTCGTTCGATAGCGATGAACACTGAAGCTTTCTTT
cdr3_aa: CASSPRSIAMNTEAFF

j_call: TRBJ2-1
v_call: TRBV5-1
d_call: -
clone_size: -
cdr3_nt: TGCGCCAGCAGCTCCCCCTCCTCCTACAATGAGCAGTTCTTC
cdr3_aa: CASSSPSSYNEQFF

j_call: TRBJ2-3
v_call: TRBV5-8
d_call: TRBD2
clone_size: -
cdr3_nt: TGTGCCAGCAGCTTTCCCACCGGGACTAGCGCAGATACGCAGTATTTT
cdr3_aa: CASSFPTGTSADTQYF

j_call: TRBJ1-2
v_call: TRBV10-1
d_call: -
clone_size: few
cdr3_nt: TGCGCCACCCCCAACTATGGCTACACCTTC
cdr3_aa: CATPNYGYTF

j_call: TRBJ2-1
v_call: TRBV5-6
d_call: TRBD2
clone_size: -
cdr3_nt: TGTGCCAGCAGCTTCGGTAGCGGGGGGCCGAGCTCCTACAATGAGCAGTTCTTC
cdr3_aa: CASSFGSGGPSSYNEQFF

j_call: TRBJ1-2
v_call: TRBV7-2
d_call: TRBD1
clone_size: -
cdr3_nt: TGTGCCAGCAGTTACGGGACAGGGAGTGGCTACACCTTC
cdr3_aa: CASSYGTGSGYTF

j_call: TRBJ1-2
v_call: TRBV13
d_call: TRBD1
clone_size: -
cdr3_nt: TGTGCCAGCAGTCGGGACAGGGCGGGCGGCTACACCTTC
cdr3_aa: CASSRDRAGGYTF

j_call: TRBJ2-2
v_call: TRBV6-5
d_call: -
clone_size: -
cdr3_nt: TGTGCCAGCAGCAGAATACAGGGAAACACCGGGGAGCTGTTTTTT
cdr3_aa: CASSRIQGNTGELFF

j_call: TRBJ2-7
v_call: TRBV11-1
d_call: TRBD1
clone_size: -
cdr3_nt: TGTGCCAGCAGCTTGAGGGACAGGTTCGAGCAGTACTTC
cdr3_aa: CASSLRDRFEQYF

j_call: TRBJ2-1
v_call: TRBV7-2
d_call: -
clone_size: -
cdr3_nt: TGTGCCAGCAGCTTAGCCTGGGGCTCCTACAATGAGCAGTTCTTC
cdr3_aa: CASSLAWGSYNEQFF

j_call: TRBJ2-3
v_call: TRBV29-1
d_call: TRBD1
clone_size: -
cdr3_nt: TGCAGCGTTAGTGGCACAGGGGGCACAGATACGCAGTATTTT
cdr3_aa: CSVSGTGGTDTQYF

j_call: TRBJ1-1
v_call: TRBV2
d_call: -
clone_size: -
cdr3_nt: TGTGCCAGCAGTGAACCCCGGGGTATAGACACTGAAGCTTTCTTT
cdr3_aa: CASSEPRGIDTEAFF